This record concerns one T cell receptor beta chain sequence. This sample stems from a study of technical replicates of blood from several donors. Profiled with immunoSEQ multiplex PCR; TCRdb holds only in-frame clones, not every one. This table has about 100,000 clones, roughly 94% appearing once. CDR1 is SEHNR and CDR2 is FQNEAQ in the germline V gene (reference sequence). The CDR3 is 13 residues long. V dropped 8 bases and J dropped 7 bases, with 14 bases sitting between them. This TCR was recovered from a human donor in good health. The rearrangement uses TRBV7-9 and TRBJ1-4; D possibly corresponds to TRBD1 (6 bases). The sample taken for sequencing was T cells isolated from PBMCs. CDR3 DNA sequence: TGTGCCAGCGCAGAACAGGGCCTTGAAAAACTGTTTTTT. Translating gives CASAEQGLEKLFF.